The entry below gives a single T cell receptor beta chain sequence along with its context. The sample originates from a study of blood T cell repertoires in COVID-19. Assay used: immunoSEQ multiplex PCR; TCRdb lists only in-frame clones, some missing. Here the sample spans tens of thousands of clones, roughly 79% being singletons. Sequencing input: peripheral blood. This clonotype was sampled from an elderly man with COVID-19, enrolled during active disease.

The CDR3 loop is CASSQTGQLYEQYF. CDR3 coding DNA: TGTGCCAGCTCCCAAACAGGACAGCTCTACGAGCAGTACTTC. J is TRBJ2-7 and V is TRBV6-5; TRBD1 might be the D (6 bases). Germline assignment: CDR1 MNHEY and CDR2 SVGAGI. The CDR3 spans 14 residues. The germline V and J ends were trimmed by 8 bases and 3 bases, with 17 bases remaining between them.